The 8 T cell receptor beta chains below all came from one sample that was sequenced in a study of blood T cell repertoires in COVID-19. Generated by immunoSEQ multiplex PCR, the TCRdb table keeps only in-frame clones and is missing some. The sample yields 300,000 to 400,000 clones, approximately 90% seen once. Specimen: peripheral blood. All receptors derive from a woman younger than 30 who had recovered from COVID-19.

The chain links TRBV6-6 to TRBJ2-2, with a tentative D call TRBD2 (6 bases). Germline V lookup: CDR1 MNHNY, CDR2 SVGAGI (reference sequence). Trimming shortened V by 5 bases and J by 5 bases, and 15 bases separated the two germline ends. The CDR3 length is 15 residues. CDR3 amino acids: CASSRSGVGTGELFF. The CDR3 bases are TGTGCCAGCAGTCGATCGGGAGTAGGGACCGGGGAGCTGTTTTTT.

CDR3 in DNA: TGTGCCAGCCGAGGATCAAGGGGTTTCGAGCAGTACGTC. Protein product: CASRGSRGFEQYV. The chain employs TRBV10-3 and TRBJ2-7; possible D gene TRBD1, 5 bases. Germline lookup yields CDR1 ENHRY and CDR2 SYGVKD. CDR3 length: 13 residues. V lost 10 bases, J lost 6 bases, and 19 bases lay in between.

The chain employs TRBV19 and TRBJ1-2, with 10 bases fitting TRBD1. The CDR3 covers 15 residues. CDR1 is LNHDA and CDR2 is SQIVND in the germline V gene (reference sequence). With 4 bases clipped from V and 8 bases from J, the junction kept 10 bases outside the gene matches. The CDR3 sequence: CASSNGQGVVSGYTF. DNA of the CDR3: TGTGCCAGTAGTAACGGACAGGGGGTGGTCAGCGGCTACACCTTC.

V and J are TRBV27 and TRBJ2-1, with a tentative D call TRBD2 (5 bases). V shed 2 bases and J shed 2 bases, with 10 bases lying between them. The CDR3 is 15 amino acids. The germline CDR1 and CDR2 sequences are MNHEY and SMNVEV (reference sequence). The CDR3 region has the DNA TGTGCCAGCAGTTTAAGAGGGAGAGCCTACAATGAGCAGTTCTTC. This translates into CASSLRGRAYNEQFF.

The chain couples TRBV5-6 to TRBJ1-3; weak D call: TRBD1 (6 bases). V lost 3 bases to trimming and J lost 2 bases, with 18 bases between them. This CDR3 comprises 17 residues. The germline V gene encodes CDR1 SGHDT and CDR2 YYEEEE. In DNA form, the CDR3 reads TGTGCCAGCAGCTACGTAAAATGGGCAGGGGCTGGAAACACCATATATTTT. Its protein is CASSYVKWAGAGNTIYF.

This sequence joins TRBV14 and TRBJ2-1, with no clear D. Per the germline V gene, CDR1 is SGHDN and CDR2 is FVKESK. The CDR3 is 17 amino acids. V was shortened by 3 bases and J by 3 bases, with 18 bases between the two germline ends. This CDR3 is CASSHSLFSGFYNEQFF. CDR3 nucleotide sequence: TGTGCCAGCAGCCATAGCCTTTTCTCCGGCTTCTACAATGAGCAGTTCTTC. Full variable domain (rest looked up from reference TRBV14 and TRBJ2-1): EAGVTQFPSHSVIEKGQTVTLRCDPISGHDNLYWYRRVMGKEIKFLLHFVKESKQDESGMPNNRFLAERTGGTYSTLKVQPAELEDSGVYFCASSHSLFSGFYNEQFFGPGTRLTVL.

The chain links TRBV18 to TRBJ1-2; D is ambiguous. Germline CDR1 and CDR2: KGHSH and LQKENI. Trimming left V 2 bases short and J 6 bases short, with 13 bases between. This CDR3 spans 14 amino acids. Written as DNA, the CDR3 is TGTGCCAGCTCACCAGTTCGGGCGGGAAATGGCTACACCTTC. Translation: CASSPVRAGNGYTF.

This clone is a singleton in its sample. CDR3 nucleotides: TGTGCCAGCAGCTCACGGACTAGCGGGTTCCTGAGCGAGCAGTACGTC. Translated, it gives CASSSRTSGFLSEQYV. The genes are TRBV21-1 and TRBJ2-7; TRBD2 was called by the table and not checked on the DNA. TRBV21-1 is shown as a pseudogene. This CDR3 has 16 residues.